The 30 T cell receptor beta chains below all came from one sample that was sequenced in a study of blood T cell repertoires in COVID-19. Profiling relied on immunoSEQ multiplex PCR, and the TCRdb table lists in-frame clones only, not all of them. Here the sample spans about 140,000 clones, approximately 83% being singletons. The sample comprised peripheral blood. All receptors come from a human donor in a cohort sampled during active COVID-19.

The chain recombines TRBV29-1 with TRBJ1-1, with D possibly TRBD1 on 6 matching bases. Trimming removed 7 bases at V and 4 bases at J, with 10 bases between. Germline CDR1 is SQVTM and CDR2 is ANQGSEA. The CDR3 has 11 amino acids. The CDR3 coding sequence is TGCAGCGCTAAACAGGGCACTGAAGCTTTCTTT. Translation gives CSAKQGTEAFF.

This chain links TRBV7-2 with TRBJ1-5, with D unclear. The CDR3 covers 15 residues. Germline assignment: CDR1 SGHTA and CDR2 FQGNSA. The ends were cut back, 2 bases at V and 0 bases at J, with 8 bases in the middle. This CDR3 reads CASSLRAYSNQPQHF. CDR3 nucleotide sequence: TGTGCCAGCAGCTTAAGAGCCTATAGCAATCAGCCCCAGCATTTT.

V usage is TRBV5-4 and J usage is TRBJ1-4, with 7 nucleotides matching TRBD1. This CDR3 has 13 amino acids. In germline, CDR1 is SGHNT, CDR2 YYREEE (reference sequence). V shed 9 bases and J 8 bases; nucleotides not matched to a gene: 10. This CDR3 reads CAITGQAGEKLFF. In nucleotides, the CDR3 is TGTGCCATTACCGGACAGGCGGGCGAAAAACTGTTTTTT. Full variable domain (remainder filled in from reference TRBV5-4 and TRBJ1-4): ETGVTQSPTHLIKTRGQQVTLRCSSQSGHNTVSWYQQALGQGPQFIFQYYREEENGRGNFPPRFSGLQFPNYSSELNVNALELDDSALYLCAITGQAGEKLFFGSGTQLSVL.

The genes are TRBV27 and TRBJ2-7; D perhaps matches TRBD1 (6 bases). This CDR3 has 16 residues. Germline V CDR1 and CDR2: MNHEY, SMNVEV (reference sequence). Trimming cost V 6 bases and J 5 bases, with 23 bases left between them. CDR3: CASREIDRIPGDEQYF. The CDR3 DNA reads TGTGCCAGCAGAGAAATCGACAGGATACCTGGGGACGAGCAGTACTTC.

The CDR3 protein is CASSYRQGYSYEQYF. DNA for the CDR3: TGTGCCAGCAGTTATCGACAGGGATACTCCTACGAGCAGTACTTC. This chain links TRBV6-5 with TRBJ2-7, with 7 bases fitting TRBD1. Germline CDR1 and CDR2: MNHEY and SVGAGI. The CDR3 covers 15 residues. The V and J ends lost 3 bases and 0 bases, in that order; junction bases with no gene match: 5.

The DNA of the CDR3 is TGTGCCAGCAGTTACGTCAGCGGGGGGCGAAACAATGAGCAGTTCTTC. Residues: CASSYVSGGRNNEQFF. J is TRBJ2-1 and V is TRBV6-5, with 9 positions matching TRBD2. Germline CDR1 and CDR2: MNHEY and SVGAGI. Trimming cost V 2 bases and J 5 bases; bases outside gene matches: 7. This CDR3 comprises 16 residues.

This sequence joins TRBV28 and TRBJ2-2; 7 bases are shared with TRBD1. CDR1 MDHEN and CDR2 SYDVKM come from the germline V gene. V lost 5 bases and J lost 6; bases outside the gene matches: 12. This CDR3 is 16 amino acids long. The CDR3 loop is CASSDPNRGRPGELFF. CDR3 nucleotide sequence: TGTGCCAGCAGTGACCCGAACAGGGGCCGACCCGGGGAGCTGTTTTTT.

This clone was counted many times. This chain links TRBV7-9 with TRBJ1-2; tentatively, D is TRBD1 (5 bases). The CDR3 runs 15 residues. The V end lost 5 bases, the J end lost 8 bases, and 21 bases lay between the germline ends. CDR1 is SEHNR and CDR2 is FQNEAQ in the germline V gene (reference sequence). The CDR3 loop reads CASSLRGEGRKGYTF. The CDR3 nucleotides read TGTGCCAGCAGCCTACGAGGGGAGGGAAGGAAGGGCTACACCTTC.

This CDR3 is CASSPPGVTNEKLFF. The CDR3 region has the DNA TGCGCCAGCAGCCCTCCGGGGGTAACTAATGAAAAACTGTTTTTT. The rearrangement links TRBV5-1 to TRBJ1-4; D is possibly TRBD1 (5 bases). The CDR3 runs 15 residues. Deletions cut 4 bases from V and 1 base from J, with 11 bases between. Germline-derived CDR1 and CDR2 are SGHRS and YFSETQ.

The V call is TRBV6-5, the J call TRBJ1-3; no reliable D call. The V end was cut by 0 bases, the J end by 4 bases, with 13 bases between. The V gene's germline CDR1 is MNHEY and CDR2 SVGAGI. The CDR3 is 16 residues long. The CDR3 loop reads CASSYSYRTQGNTIYF. The CDR3 DNA reads as TGTGCCAGCAGTTACTCGTACCGCACGCAGGGAAACACCATATATTTT.

The chain combines TRBV20-1 with TRBJ2-5; TRBD2 might be the D (6 bases). CDR1 DFQATT and CDR2 SNEGSKA come from the germline V gene (reference sequence). Between the trimmed V and J ends, which lost 6 bases and 5 bases, there was a span of 10 bases. CDR3 length equals 11 residues. CDR3 DNA sequence: TGCAGTGCCCCGCGGGGTGAGACCCAGTACTTC. Its translation is CSAPRGETQYF.

In this sample, this clone turned up once. The chain uses TRBV5-1 and TRBJ2-2, with a tentative D call TRBD2 (7 bases). Trimming pared 3 bases from V and 3 bases from J, leaving 12 bases between. This CDR3 has 15 amino acids. The germline V gene has CDR1 SGHRS and CDR2 YFSETQ. The CDR3 loop reads CASSSRGGDTGELFF. In nucleotides, the CDR3 is TGCGCCAGCAGCTCCAGGGGAGGGGACACCGGGGAGCTGTTTTTT.

The rearrangement uses TRBV4-2 and TRBJ1-6, with TRBD1 matching 7 bases. This CDR3 is built from 15 residues. V lost 5 bases and J lost 8; bases outside the gene matches: 9. Germline values: CDR1 LGHNA, CDR2 YNFKEQ. CDR3 DNA: TGTGCCAGCAGCGGGACCGGGACAGAAGATTCACCCCTCCACTTT. Its translation: CASSGTGTEDSPLHF.

This chain joins TRBV3-1 (or the pseudogene TRBV3-2) and TRBJ1-6, with D uncertain. The CDR3 is 14 amino acids. V was pared by 2 bases and J by 5 bases, with 7 bases between. Germline lookup yields CDR1 LGHDT and CDR2 YNNKEL (reference sequence). The CDR3 protein is CASSQPHDNSPLHF. DNA of the CDR3: TGTGCCAGCAGCCAACCCCATGATAATTCACCCCTCCACTTT.

The chain joins TRBV7-3 to TRBJ2-1; D unclear. The CDR3 runs 16 residues. The V gene's germline CDR1 is SGHTA and CDR2 FQGTGA. CDR3 protein: CAVYVGRTLYPNEQFF. The CDR3 DNA follows: TGTGCAGTATACGTGGGCAGAACGTTATACCCGAATGAGCAGTTCTTC.

This chain joins TRBV19 and TRBJ2-3; D possibly corresponds to TRBD2 (6 bases). Trimming left V 4 bases short and J 3 bases short, with 20 bases between. The length of the CDR3 is 17 residues. The V gene's germline CDR1 is LNHDA and CDR2 SQIVND (reference sequence). The CDR3 DNA follows: TGTGCCAGTAGTAGGGAGTGGCGGGGCCACGGTACAGATACGCAGTATTTT. Protein: CASSREWRGHGTDTQYF. Full variable domain (outside the CDR3, taken from reference TRBV19 and TRBJ2-3): DGGITQSPKYLFRKEGQNVTLSCEQNLNHDAMYWYRQDPGQGLRLIYYSQIVNDFQKGDIAEGYSVSREKKESFPLTVTSAQKNPTAFYLCASSREWRGHGTDTQYFGPGTRLTVL.

V gene TRBV7-9 combines with J gene TRBJ2-5; 11 nucleotides agree with TRBD2. Germline lookup yields CDR1 SEHNR and CDR2 FQNEAQ (reference sequence). With 3 bases clipped from V and 4 bases from J, the junction kept 10 bases outside the gene matches. The CDR3 contains 17 residues. This CDR3 is CASSFGLAGGQGETQYF. CDR3 in DNA: TGTGCCAGCAGCTTCGGGCTAGCGGGGGGTCAGGGAGAGACCCAGTACTTC.

This clone has only one observation. The chain is built from TRBV11-3 and TRBJ2-7; tentative D call: TRBD1 (6 bases). CDR3 length: 15 amino acids. The ends were cut back, 1 base at V and 0 bases at J, with 10 bases in the middle. Germline CDR1 reads SGHNT; CDR2 reads YENEEA. As DNA, the CDR3 is TGTGCCAGCAGCTTAGCAGGGGCCGACTCCTACGAGCAGTACTTC. Residues: CASSLAGADSYEQYF.

The chain employs TRBV6-6 and TRBJ2-7; D is possibly TRBD1 (6 bases). The V end was cut by 2 bases, the J end by 7 bases, with 12 bases between. The CDR3 has 13 residues. Germline V CDR1 and CDR2: MNHNY, SVGAGI (reference sequence). The CDR3 region has the DNA TGTGCCAGCAGTTACACAGGGATGTGGGAGCAGTACTTC. It codes for CASSYTGMWEQYF.

This chain joins TRBV5-1 and TRBJ2-7; 7 nucleotides agree with TRBD1. After removal of 4 bases from V and 4 bases from J, the junction contained 8 bases not matched to a gene. The germline V gene has CDR1 SGHRS and CDR2 YFSETQ. The CDR3 is 14 amino acids. CDR3 region: CASSVDRTVYEQYF. CDR3 bases: TGCGCCAGCAGCGTGGACAGGACCGTTTACGAGCAGTACTTC.

The chain links TRBV5-6 to TRBJ1-1, with 7 positions matching TRBD1. Germline CDR1 and CDR2: SGHDT and YYEEEE. V was pared by 4 bases and J by 4 bases, with 7 bases of the junction left unmatched. The CDR3 loop spans 14 amino acids. DNA of the CDR3: TGTGCCAGCAGCGCCGGGACAGTTCGCACTGAAGCTTTCTTT. Protein product: CASSAGTVRTEAFF.

The chain is built from TRBV5-1 and TRBJ2-5; unclear D gene. The CDR3 contains 13 residues. The V gene's germline CDR1 is SGHRS and CDR2 YFSETQ. V dropped 0 bases and J dropped 4 bases, with 7 bases sitting between them. CDR3 in amino acids: CASSLAPGETQYF. CDR3 in DNA: TGCGCCAGCAGCTTGGCCCCGGGAGAGACCCAGTACTTC.

The J gene is TRBJ2-3, the V gene TRBV2; 10 bases match TRBD2. After removal of 10 bases from V and 4 bases from J, the junction contained 11 bases not matched to a gene. CDR3 length: 15 amino acids. Germline V gene data show CDR1 as SNHLY and CDR2 as FYNNEI. CDR3 residues: CATLDSGGPPDTQYF. CDR3 DNA sequence: TGTGCCACCCTAGATAGCGGGGGGCCCCCAGATACGCAGTATTTT.

The V gene is TRBV6-1, the J gene TRBJ1-2; D is perhaps TRBD1 (5 bases). CDR1 and CDR2 (germline): MNHNS, SASEGT. V was pared by 2 bases and J by 7 bases, with 8 bases between. The CDR3 sequence is 12 residues long. The CDR3 region has the DNA TGTGCCAGCAGTGAAATCGGGGGTGGCTACACCTTC. Amino acid sequence: CASSEIGGGYTF.

The V call is TRBV3-1 (or the pseudogene TRBV3-2), the J call TRBJ1-1; no definite D call. The CDR3 contains 14 residues. Germline CDR1 and CDR2: LGHDT and YNNKEL (reference sequence). Trimming took 0 bases from V and 1 from J, leaving 6 bases between them. The DNA of the CDR3 is TGTGCCAGCAGCCAAGATGGCAGGAACACTGAAGCTTTCTTT. Encoded protein: CASSQDGRNTEAFF.

This clone was picked up a small number of times. V gene TRBV27 combines with J gene TRBJ2-5; 10 bases line up with TRBD2. Germline trimming cut 2 bases from V and 2 bases from J; bases unmatched to any gene: 11. Germline CDR1 MNHEY, CDR2 SMNVEV (reference sequence). The CDR3 is 18 amino acids. The CDR3 protein is CASSLTGLIAGGQETQYF. CDR3 nucleotide sequence: TGTGCCAGCAGTTTAACAGGACTTATAGCGGGGGGACAAGAGACCCAGTACTTC.

This chain uses TRBV27 with TRBJ2-2; no definite D call. The CDR3 has 17 residues. The V gene lost 3 bases and the J gene lost 7 bases, with 21 bases spanning the gap. Germline CDR1 is MNHEY and CDR2 is SMNVEV (reference sequence). The CDR3 loop reads CASSFRIGWASSGELFF. In nucleotides, the CDR3 is TGTGCCAGCAGTTTCCGAATTGGGTGGGCGTCGAGCGGGGAGCTGTTTTTT.

V is TRBV5-1 and J is TRBJ1-4, with 8 positions matching TRBD1. Germline V gives CDR1 SGHRS, CDR2 YFSETQ. V was clipped by 4 bases and J by 5 bases; unmatched bases: 4. The CDR3 runs to 14 residues. The CDR3 sequence: CASSPGQGNEKLFF. CDR3 sequence (DNA): TGCGCCAGCAGCCCCGGACAGGGAAATGAAAAACTGTTTTTT.

The V gene is TRBV18, the J gene TRBJ2-2; TRBD1 might be the D (5 bases). This CDR3 has 14 residues. With 5 bases removed from V and 2 bases from J, the gap between germline ends came to 9 bases. CDR1 and CDR2 from the germline V gene are KGHSH and LQKENI. The CDR3 region has the DNA TGTGCCAGCTCATACGACAGAAACACCGGGGAGCTGTTTTTT. Its translation is CASSYDRNTGELFF. The complete variable domain, with remaining parts taken from reference TRBV18 and TRBJ2-2, reads NAGVMQNPRHLVRRRGQEARLRCSPMKGHSHVYWYRQLPEEGLKFMVYLQKENIIDESGMPKERFSAEFPKEGPSILRIQQVVRGDSAAYFCASSYDRNTGELFFGEGSRLTVL.

This clone was seen more than once but under ten times. V is TRBV2 and J is TRBJ2-7; TRBD1 matches at 7 bases. The CDR3 has 14 amino acids. V lost 7 bases to trimming and J lost 2 bases; unmatched junction nucleotides: 8. Per germline, CDR1 SNHLY and CDR2 FYNNEI. CDR3 bases: TGTGCCAGCAAGAATAACAGGGGCCCCTACGAGCAGTACTTC. Amino acid sequence: CASKNNRGPYEQYF. Drawing the rest from reference TRBV2 and TRBJ2-7, the complete variable domain is EPEVTQTPSHQVTQMGQEVILRCVPISNHLYFYWYRQILGQKVEFLVSFYNNEISEKSEIFDDQFSVERPDGSNFTLKIRSTKLEDSAMYFCASKNNRGPYEQYFGPGTRLTVT.